This TCR beta chain was sequenced during a study of blood T cell repertoires in COVID-19. Across the study: Two consecutive negative NP/OP PCR tests, clearance, or resolved symptoms defined Cohort 3 recovery. Samples came from the United States, Italy and Spain, spanning acute and convalescent COVID-19. The cDNA or gDNA used as material had been derived from T cells, B-cell-depleted T cells, or PBMCs.

In germline, CDR1 is LGHNT, CDR2 FRNRAP. Trimming took 5 bases from V and 7 from J, leaving 9 bases between them. CDR3 size: 11 residues. Those enrolled, adults aged roughly 18 to 100 years, came from about two dozen US areas. Assay used: immunoSEQ multiplex PCR; TCRdb lists only in-frame clones, some missing. The sample gives over 110,000 clones, under 90% of which show up once; more than 3% is in the top ten. This TCR derives from a man aged 50-59 years in a cohort exposed to, infected with or recovered from COVID-19 (not recorded which). V usage is TRBV12-5 and J usage is TRBJ2-7, with a weak D call TRBD1 (6 bases). The sequenced sample consisted of PBMCs or T cells enriched from blood (not recorded which). In DNA form, the CDR3 reads TGTGCTAGTGGTCAGGGGTGGGAGCAGTACTTC. It yields the protein CASGQGWEQYF.